This T cell receptor beta chain was documented in a study of T cell repertoires in cytomegalovirus infection. Study information: Public TCR beta signature analysis indicated the presence of both CMV infection and matching HLA type. Whole-study results and caveats: Clonotype analysis showed dominance of the ex vivo response by HLA-C-restricted CMV-specific TCR beta clonotypes.

Using its own MiXCR run on the reads, TCRdb lists one record per CDR3 protein. The data show approximately 400,000 distinct CDR3 sequences, approximately 31% seen once. This clonotype was detected a few times. Its antigen remains unknown. V lost 2 bases, J lost 2 bases, and 7 bases lay in between. The CDR3 runs to 13 residues. Looked up from germline, CDR1 is MNHEY and CDR2 is SMNVEV (reference sequence). The chain employs TRBV27 and TRBJ2-7; D is ambiguous. The sample was PBMCs. The receptor's source is a human donor in good health (CMV status not recorded). Some clones in this sample may be carry-over from other donors' samples. The CDR3 DNA is TGTGCCAGCAGTTTAGGGTTCCCCTACGAGCAGTACTTC. Its protein product is CASSLGFPYEQYF.